The 28 T cell receptor beta chains reported below all come from one sample, sequenced in a study of cytomegalovirus exposure and HLA in healthy donors. The PCR had 60 Vbeta and 13 Jbeta primers. The repertoire was sequenced with immunoSEQ multiplex PCR; TCRdb's copy has only in-frame clones and lacks some. The data show about 170,000 clones, around 62% seen once. Sequencing was performed on PBMCs. These receptors were taken from a man between 35 and 55 years old in good health and CMV-seronegative.

This clone was found once. The chain is built from TRBV6-5 and TRBJ1-2; D call uncertain. The CDR3 runs 15 residues. Per germline, CDR1 MNHEY and CDR2 SVGAGI. V was cut by 2 bases and J by 0 bases, with 10 bases left in between. The CDR3: CASSYDDKSNYGYTF. The CDR3 nucleotides are TGTGCCAGCAGTTACGACGACAAATCTAACTATGGCTACACCTTC.

This clone was seen only a few times. The rearrangement joins TRBV7-7 to TRBJ2-5, with TRBD2 as a possible D gene (6 bases). The CDR3 consists of 14 residues. Germline V gene sequence: CDR1 SSHAT, CDR2 FNYEAQ (reference sequence). Trimming cost V 3 bases and J 5 bases, with 13 bases left between them. The CDR3 is CASSLGGPRETQYF. As DNA, the CDR3 is TGTGCCAGCAGCTTGGGGGGTCCCAGGGAGACCCAGTACTTC.

The chain carries TRBV6-6 and TRBJ2-7; 8 bases are a match to TRBD1. The junction had 8 bases not matched to a gene; V was cut back by 4 bases and J by 6 bases. This CDR3 has 14 amino acids. CDR1 and CDR2 (germline): MNHNY, SVGAGI (reference sequence). CDR3 sequence: CASSFGQGFGEQYF. CDR3 DNA: TGTGCCAGCAGTTTTGGACAGGGTTTTGGCGAGCAGTACTTC.

The rearrangement links TRBV5-1 to TRBJ1-5; tentatively, D is TRBD1 (5 bases). Trimming stripped 2 bases from V and 5 bases from J, with 32 bases between. The CDR3 spans 21 residues. The germline V gene has CDR1 SGHRS and CDR2 YFSETQ. For the CDR3, the DNA is TGCGCCAGCAGCTTCAAGCCCCTCACGTCGGATGGGGGGGTTGGTCATCAGCCCCAGCATTTT. Translating it yields CASSFKPLTSDGGVGHQPQHF.

This clone was detected only a few times. The CDR3 spells CASSQDLGGALTSTDTQYF. CDR3 coding DNA: TGCGCCAGCAGCCAAGATCTGGGGGGGGCGCTAACTAGCACAGATACGCAGTATTTT. This chain joins TRBV4-3 and TRBJ2-3, with D possibly being TRBD2 (7 bases). V lost 0 bases and J 0 bases, leaving 19 bases between the germline ends. The CDR3 spans 19 residues. Germline V CDR1 and CDR2: LGHNA, YSLEER.

The gene calls are TRBV4-1 and TRBJ2-7, with 9 bases identical to TRBD2. Germline V gene data show CDR1 as MGHRA and CDR2 as YSYEKL. This CDR3 comprises 18 residues. Losses at the gene ends were 1 base for V and 0 bases for J; bases not matched to a gene: 10. The CDR3 nucleotides are TGCGCCAGCAGCCAAGTCGTGCAGCTAGCGGGAAGCTCCTACGAGCAGTACTTC. Translated, it gives CASSQVVQLAGSSYEQYF.

This clone was seen a handful of times. The rearrangement joins TRBV2 to TRBJ1-5, with D possibly TRBD1 on 6 matching bases. Per the germline V gene, CDR1 is SNHLY and CDR2 is FYNNEI. V shed 5 bases and J shed 0 bases, with 17 bases lying between them. The CDR3 contains 17 residues. CDR3 nucleotides: TGTGCCAGCAGTTTCAACCAGGGGCCGTATAGCAATCAGCCCCAGCATTTT. Translating it yields CASSFNQGPYSNQPQHF. The full variable domain, completed using reference TRBV2 and TRBJ1-5, is EPEVTQTPSHQVTQMGQEVILRCVPISNHLYFYWYRQILGQKVEFLVSFYNNEISEKSEIFDDQFSVERPDGSNFTLKIRSTKLEDSAMYFCASSFNQGPYSNQPQHFGDGTRLSIL.

This sequence joins TRBV19 and TRBJ2-6; 7 nucleotides line up with TRBD2. The CDR3 has 17 residues. CDR1 is LNHDA, CDR2 SQIVND, per germline (reference sequence). The V segment lost 3 bases and the J segment 0 bases; nucleotides outside the gene matches: 5. CDR3 loop: CASSIRGRVSGANVLTF. As DNA, the CDR3 is TGTGCCAGTAGTATCCGGGGGAGGGTCTCTGGGGCCAACGTCCTGACTTTC.

This clone has a handful of counts. The gene calls are TRBV19 and TRBJ2-1; 10 nucleotides align to TRBD2. V shed 5 bases and J 0 bases; nucleotides not matched to a gene: 1. Germline CDR1 is LNHDA and CDR2 is SQIVND (reference sequence). CDR3 length equals 15 residues. DNA of the CDR3: TGTGCCAGTAGTTCTAGCGGGAGCTCCTACAATGAGCAGTTCTTC. Protein: CASSSSGSSYNEQFF.

A remark on this clone: The same CDR3 is also encoded by other DNA sequences in this sample. The chain links TRBV2 to TRBJ1-1; TRBD1 matches 8 bases. The CDR3 length is 15 residues. Per germline, CDR1 SNHLY and CDR2 FYNNEI. After removal of 6 bases from V and 2 bases from J, the junction contained 8 bases not matched to a gene. In nucleotides, the CDR3 is TGTGCCAGCAGGCAGGGGGCCCTATTAAACACTGAAGCTTTCTTT. It specifies CASRQGALLNTEAFF.

This clone came up a few times. The rearrangement links TRBV7-6 to TRBJ2-1; the match to TRBD1 covers 7 bases. From germline, CDR1 is SGHVS and CDR2 FNYEAQ. The length of the CDR3 is 15 residues. V was clipped by 0 bases and J by 2 bases; unmatched bases: 1. The CDR3 reads CASSLAGQPYNEQFF. CDR3 nucleotide sequence: TGTGCCAGCAGCTTAGCGGGACAGCCCTACAATGAGCAGTTCTTC.

This rearrangement joins TRBV23-1 to TRBJ2-7; tentative D call: TRBD2 (6 bases). TRBV23-1 is treated as an ORF (open reading frame) with a function not yet certain. Trimming pared 8 bases from V and 0 bases from J, leaving 11 bases between. The CDR3 sequence is 13 residues long. CDR3 sequence: CASSVGSSYEQYF. The CDR3 coding sequence is TGCGCCAGCTCCGTCGGGAGCTCCTACGAGCAGTACTTC.

The V and J genes are TRBV19 and TRBJ2-5; 12 bases line up with TRBD2. V lost 3 bases to trimming and J lost 5 bases; unmatched junction nucleotides: 7. Germline CDR1 LNHDA, CDR2 SQIVND (reference sequence). The CDR3 runs 16 residues. DNA of the CDR3: TGTGCCAGTAGTATCCAAGGACTAGCGGGGAGGGAGACCCAGTACTTC. Its protein is CASSIQGLAGRETQYF.

The chain has TRBV6-4 and TRBJ1-1, with 8 positions matching TRBD1. The CDR3 spans 15 residues. Germline CDR1 reads MRHNA; CDR2 reads SNTAGT. V dropped 0 bases and J dropped 2; count of bases not matched to a gene: 2. The CDR3 nucleotides read TGTGCCAGCAGTGACTCTGCAGGGGGCAACACTGAAGCTTTCTTT. Its translation: CASSDSAGGNTEAFF.

This clone was counted once. The rearrangement joins TRBV28 to TRBJ1-4; 9 bases line up with TRBD1. The germline CDR1 and CDR2 sequences are MDHEN and SYDVKM. V dropped 2 bases and J dropped 6; count of bases not matched to a gene: 7. This CDR3 contains 16 residues. The DNA of the CDR3 is TGTGCCAGCAGTTTAAAGGGACAGGGACGAGATGAAAAACTGTTTTTT. Protein: CASSLKGQGRDEKLFF.

J is TRBJ2-7 and V is TRBV7-2, with a tentative D call TRBD2 (5 bases). Trimming cost V 5 bases and J 0 bases, with 14 bases left between them. Germline-derived CDR1 and CDR2 are SGHTA and FQGNSA. The CDR3 is made up of 15 amino acids. The CDR3 region has the DNA TGTGCCAGCAGCACCCGGGCGGGTGACTCCTACGAGCAGTACTTC. It translates to CASSTRAGDSYEQYF.

The rearrangement links TRBV27 to TRBJ2-7, with 11 nucleotides matching TRBD2. The CDR3 is 16 residues long. Germline V gives CDR1 MNHEY, CDR2 SMNVEV (reference sequence). J was trimmed by 1 base and V by 2 bases; bases with no gene match: 4. The CDR3, as DNA: TGTGCCAGCAGTTTAACACTAGCGGGAGTATCCTACGAGCAGTACTTC. It encodes CASSLTLAGVSYEQYF.

The chain has TRBV6-5 and TRBJ2-3, with D perhaps matching TRBD2 (5 bases). Per germline, CDR1 MNHEY and CDR2 SVGAGI. The V and J ends lost 7 bases and 2 bases respectively, with 13 bases between them. CDR3 length: 14 amino acids. The CDR3 region is CASTGGGYTDTQYF. CDR3 nucleotide sequence: TGTGCCAGCACGGGCGGAGGTTACACAGATACGCAGTATTTT.

This chain links TRBV19 with TRBJ1-6; no clear D. The germline CDR1 and CDR2 sequences are LNHDA and SQIVND (reference sequence). Trimming left V 7 bases short and J 9 bases short, with 19 bases between. The CDR3 has 15 amino acids. CDR3 DNA: TGTGCCAGTAAAGCGCTGGGGTCTGAGGGTTCACCCCTCCACTTT. It translates to CASKALGSEGSPLHF.

The gene calls are TRBV6-1 and TRBJ2-2; TRBD2 matches at 13 bases. This CDR3 contains 15 residues. Germline values: CDR1 MNHNS, CDR2 SASEGT. V gave up 6 bases and J gave up 7 bases; unmatched junction bases: 5. DNA of the CDR3: TGTGCCAGCAGCGAGACTAGCGGGGGGCGCGGGGAGCTGTTTTTT. This gives the protein CASSETSGGRGELFF.

The chain uses TRBV14 and TRBJ2-5; 7 bases are shared with TRBD1. The CDR3 is 15 residues long. V shed 4 bases, J shed 5 bases, and the junction held 10 bases outside the gene matches. Per the germline V gene, CDR1 is SGHDN and CDR2 is FVKESK. CDR3 in amino acids: CASSLPRGQWETQYF. The CDR3 DNA sequence: TGTGCCAGCAGCCTCCCCCGGGGACAGTGGGAGACCCAGTACTTC.

This clone turned up a few times. The CDR3 DNA reads TGTGCCAGCAGCTCAAACAGGGGGACTAATGAAAAACTGTTTTTT. Residues: CASSSNRGTNEKLFF. The chain carries TRBV5-6 and TRBJ1-4; TRBD1 matches 8 bases. The junction had 3 bases not matched to a gene; V was cut back by 3 bases and J by 2 bases. CDR1 and CDR2 from the germline V gene are SGHDT and YYEEEE. This CDR3 is built from 15 residues.

This clone has a single count. The V and J genes are TRBV7-9 and TRBJ1-1; 8 nucleotides line up with TRBD1. V was pared by 1 base and J by 1 base, with 8 bases of the junction left unmatched. CDR1 and CDR2 (germline): SEHNR, FQNEAQ (reference sequence). This CDR3 is 17 amino acids long. The CDR3 spells CASSLVGQGASNTEAFF. CDR3 DNA sequence: TGTGCCAGCAGCTTAGTCGGCCAGGGGGCTTCGAACACTGAAGCTTTCTTT. The full variable domain, with the rest looked up from reference TRBV7-9 and TRBJ1-1, is DTGVSQNPRHKITKRGQNVTFRCDPISEHNRLYWYRQTLGQGPEFLTYFQNEAQLEKSRLLSDRFSAERPKGSFSTLEIQRTEQGDSAMYLCASSLVGQGASNTEAFFGQGTRLTVV.

This clone was picked up one time. The chain couples TRBV30 to TRBJ1-3, with D possibly matching TRBD1 (6 bases). The CDR3 runs 15 residues. Germline CDR1 is GTSNPN and CDR2 is SVGIG (reference sequence). The V end was cut by 2 bases, the J end by 0 bases, with 11 bases between. The CDR3 loop is CAWSQDSHSGNTIYF. The CDR3 nucleotides read TGTGCCTGGAGTCAGGACAGTCACTCTGGAAACACCATATATTTT.

The chain has TRBV2 and TRBJ2-7, with D uncertain. The V end was cut by 11 bases, the J end by 3 bases, with 17 bases between. The germline CDR1 and CDR2 sequences are SNHLY and FYNNEI. The CDR3 sequence is 13 residues long. The CDR3 is CASQAPLGYEQYF. CDR3 in DNA: TGTGCCTCCCAGGCCCCGCTCGGCTACGAGCAGTACTTC.

This clone showed up just once. The chain has TRBV5-1 and TRBJ2-3; 8 nucleotides align to TRBD1. The germline gives CDR1 SGHRS, CDR2 YFSETQ. With V trimmed by 5 bases and J by 0 bases, 11 bases remained unmatched. The CDR3 is 17 amino acids. The CDR3 protein is CASRFLRQGSSTDTQYF. In DNA form, the CDR3 reads TGCGCCAGCAGGTTCCTGAGACAGGGGTCGAGCACAGATACGCAGTATTTT.

This clone appeared once. J is TRBJ1-2 and V is TRBV29-1; the D gene is possibly TRBD1 (6 bases). The CDR3 is 15 residues long. Germline CDR1 is SQVTM and CDR2 is ANQGSEA. Trimming took 1 base from V and 0 from J, leaving 12 bases between them. CDR3 region: CSVEGTGQSNYGYTF. The CDR3 nucleotides are TGCAGCGTTGAAGGAACGGGACAATCTAACTATGGCTACACCTTC. The whole variable domain, remainder taken from reference TRBV29-1 and TRBJ1-2, is SAVISQKPSRDICQRGTSLTIQCQVDSQVTMMFWYRQQPGQSLTLIATANQGSEATYESGFVIDKFPISRPNLTFSTLTVSNMSPEDSSIYLCSVEGTGQSNYGYTFGSGTRLTVV.

The chain employs TRBV15 and TRBJ2-3; 12 bases agree with TRBD2. This CDR3 region has 17 residues. CDR1 and CDR2 from the germline V gene are LNHNV and YYDKDF (reference sequence). V dropped 0 bases and J dropped 3; count of bases not matched to a gene: 4. The CDR3: CATSRDRLAGETDTQYF. The CDR3 DNA reads TGTGCCACCAGCAGAGACCGACTAGCGGGAGAAACAGATACGCAGTATTTT.